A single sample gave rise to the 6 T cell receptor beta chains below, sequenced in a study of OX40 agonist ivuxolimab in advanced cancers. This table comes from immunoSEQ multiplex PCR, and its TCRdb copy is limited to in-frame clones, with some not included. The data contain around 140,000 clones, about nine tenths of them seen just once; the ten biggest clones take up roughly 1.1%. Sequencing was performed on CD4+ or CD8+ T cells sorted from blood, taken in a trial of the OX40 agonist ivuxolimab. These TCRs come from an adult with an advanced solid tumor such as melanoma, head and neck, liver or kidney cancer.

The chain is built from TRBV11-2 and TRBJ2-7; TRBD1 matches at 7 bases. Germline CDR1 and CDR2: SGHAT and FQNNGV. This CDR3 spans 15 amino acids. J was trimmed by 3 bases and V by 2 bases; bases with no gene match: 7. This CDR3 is CASSLLSTGNYEQYF. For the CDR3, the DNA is TGTGCCAGCAGCTTACTCTCGACAGGGAACTACGAGCAGTACTTC.

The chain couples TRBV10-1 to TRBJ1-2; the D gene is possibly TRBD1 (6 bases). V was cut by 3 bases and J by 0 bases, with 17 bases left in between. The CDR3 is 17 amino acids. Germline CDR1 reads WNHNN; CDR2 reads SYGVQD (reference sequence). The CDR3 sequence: CASSDLERDTPNYGYTF. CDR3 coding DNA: TGCGCCAGCAGTGATTTAGAGCGGGACACCCCTAACTATGGCTACACCTTC.

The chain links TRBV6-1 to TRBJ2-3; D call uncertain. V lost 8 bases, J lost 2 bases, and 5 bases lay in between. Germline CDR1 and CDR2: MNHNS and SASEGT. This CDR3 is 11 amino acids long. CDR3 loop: CASYVTDTQYF. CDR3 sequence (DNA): TGTGCCAGCTACGTCACAGATACGCAGTATTTT.

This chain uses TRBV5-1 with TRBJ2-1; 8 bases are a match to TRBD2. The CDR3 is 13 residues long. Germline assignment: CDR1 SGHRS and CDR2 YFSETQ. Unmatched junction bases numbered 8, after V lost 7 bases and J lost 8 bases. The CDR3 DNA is TGCGCCAGCGCCGGGACTAGGGCGGATGAGCAGTTCTTC. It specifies CASAGTRADEQFF. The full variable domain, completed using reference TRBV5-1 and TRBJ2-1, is KAGVTQTPRYLIKTRGQQVTLSCSPISGHRSVSWYQQTPGQGLQFLFEYFSETQRNKGNFPGRFSGRQFSNSRSEMNVSTLELGDSALYLCASAGTRADEQFFGPGTRLTVL.

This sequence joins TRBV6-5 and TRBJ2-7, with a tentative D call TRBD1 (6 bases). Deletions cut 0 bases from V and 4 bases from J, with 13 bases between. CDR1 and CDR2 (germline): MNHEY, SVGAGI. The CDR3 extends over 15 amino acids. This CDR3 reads CASSYSRQEVYEQYF. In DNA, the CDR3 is TGTGCCAGCAGTTACTCCAGACAGGAGGTGTACGAGCAGTACTTC.

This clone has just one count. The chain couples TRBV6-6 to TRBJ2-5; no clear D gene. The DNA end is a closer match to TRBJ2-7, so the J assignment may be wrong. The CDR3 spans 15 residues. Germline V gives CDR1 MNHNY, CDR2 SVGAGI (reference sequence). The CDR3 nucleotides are TGTGCCAGCAGCCGACGGGCGGCCACGGATTTCGAGCAGTACTTC. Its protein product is CASSRRAATDFEQYF.